This TCR beta chain emerged from a study of cytomegalovirus exposure and HLA in healthy donors. Findings of the study overall: While the bulk of TCR sequences proved rare, some public TCRs turned up in many donors.

The germline CDR1 and CDR2 sequences are SEHNR and FQNEAQ (reference sequence). The ends lost 5 bases at V and 4 bases at J; junction bases unmatched: 12. The CDR3 has 16 residues. Everyone who donated was a healthy bone marrow donor. Donors counted as nominally healthy when sampled, yet unrecorded immune exposures were likely. PCR used 60 Vbeta primers and 13 Jbeta primers. Profiling relied on immunoSEQ multiplex PCR, and the TCRdb table lists in-frame clones only, not all of them. Among around 160,000 clones listed, just over 70% were seen once. With regard to this clone: The antigen is unknown.

The clonotype originates from a man aged 18 to 29 in good health and CMV-seropositive. Material for sequencing was PBMCs. The chain uses TRBV7-9 and TRBJ2-5, with 8 bases fitting TRBD1. The DNA of the CDR3 is TGTGCCAGCAGCCGGTCCAGGGGGCGAGGAGTAGAGACCCAGTACTTC. Its translation is CASSRSRGRGVETQYF.